The entry below describes one T cell receptor beta chain. The read finishes 3 residues shy of the CDR3 end, and the germline J gene is used to complete it. The data were obtained in a study of T cells in women clearing cervical HPV infection. Study-level background: Cases were women with histologically confirmed HPV16-related CIN3 or worse, including a couple of invasive cancers.

Profiling relied on immunoSEQ multiplex PCR, and the TCRdb table lists in-frame clones only, not all of them. This sample's table reports roughly 48,000 clones. Germline V gives CDR1 SGHTA, CDR2 FQGNSA. J was trimmed by 6 bases and V by 5 bases; bases with no gene match: 5. The CDR3 contains 14 residues. The chain couples TRBV7-2 to TRBJ2-4; 9 bases map to TRBD1. The specimen was blood buffy coat. The clonotype was recovered from a woman aged 18 to 75 with a cervical HPV16 infection that either progressed to CIN3+ or cleared (not recorded which). CDR3 DNA (partial): TGTGCCAGCAGCACTCAGGGACAGGGAAACATT. This gives the protein CASSTQGQGNI. The entire CDR3 protein is CASSTQGQGNIQYF.